Detailed here is one T cell receptor beta chain. This sample was taken from a study of blood T cell repertoires in COVID-19. Overall study: COVID-19 samples, acute and convalescent, were from the United States, Italy and Spain.

Measured with immunoSEQ multiplex PCR; TCRdb has only the in-frame clones, and not every one. The top ten hold about 9% of the sample, which has approximately 25,000 clones, roughly four fifths seen once. This TCR derives from a human donor in a cohort sampled during active COVID-19. The sequenced sample consisted of peripheral blood.

In nucleotides, the CDR3 is TGTGCCAGCAGGGGTAGCACCCATTCTTCTGGGGCCAACGTCCTGACTTTC. This encodes CASRGSTHSSGANVLTF. The J gene is TRBJ2-6, the V gene TRBV13; no clear D gene. Trimming removed 6 bases at V and 1 base at J, with 16 bases between. The CDR3 covers 17 residues. Looked up from germline, CDR1 is PRHDT and CDR2 is FYEKMQ (reference sequence).